The sequence of this T cell receptor (beta chain) was determined in a study of OX40 agonist ivuxolimab in advanced cancers. Study-wide context: Three patients, one with hepatocellular carcinoma and two with cutaneous melanoma, achieved partial responses.

The germline V gene has CDR1 SGHVS and CDR2 FQNEAQ. V lost 2 bases and J lost 0, with 11 bases in between. The CDR3 spans 16 residues. Clones were sequenced by immunoSEQ multiplex PCR, and TCRdb holds only the in-frame ones, with some missing. Counted here are around 62,000 clones, over 80% occurring once; the ten biggest clones make up around 0.31%. Points from the study as a whole: Low normalized T-cell clonal expansion was also seen in some nonresponders.

Details on this clone: Its specificity is not known.

Exclusion of a patient followed from autoimmune disease history or systemic immunosuppression. Baseline was the first blood sampling point, followed by cycle 4 day 1 and cycle 7 day 1. The sequenced sample was CD4+ or CD8+ T cells sorted from blood, obtained in a trial of the OX40 agonist ivuxolimab. The TCR was taken from an adult with an advanced solid tumor such as melanoma, head and neck, liver or kidney cancer. The chain combines TRBV7-8 with TRBJ1-3; D might be TRBD1 (6 bases). CDR3 in amino acids: CASSLPTGSSGNTIYF. The CDR3 DNA sequence: TGTGCCAGCAGCTTACCAACAGGGAGCTCTGGAAACACCATATATTTT.